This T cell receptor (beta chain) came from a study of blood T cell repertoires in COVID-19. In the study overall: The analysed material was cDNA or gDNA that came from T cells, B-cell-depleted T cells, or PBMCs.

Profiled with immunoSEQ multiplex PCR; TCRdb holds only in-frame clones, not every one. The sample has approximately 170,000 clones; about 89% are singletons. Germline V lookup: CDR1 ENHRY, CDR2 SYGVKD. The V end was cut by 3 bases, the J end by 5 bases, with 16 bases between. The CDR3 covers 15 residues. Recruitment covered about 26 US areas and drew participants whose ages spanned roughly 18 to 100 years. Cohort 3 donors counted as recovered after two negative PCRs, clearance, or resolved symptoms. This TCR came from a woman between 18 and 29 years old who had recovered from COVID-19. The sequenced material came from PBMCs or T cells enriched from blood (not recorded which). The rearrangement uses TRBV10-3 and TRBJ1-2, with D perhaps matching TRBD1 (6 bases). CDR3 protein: CAISDPQGQGYGYTF. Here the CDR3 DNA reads TGTGCCATCAGTGACCCCCAGGGGCAGGGTTATGGCTACACCTTC.